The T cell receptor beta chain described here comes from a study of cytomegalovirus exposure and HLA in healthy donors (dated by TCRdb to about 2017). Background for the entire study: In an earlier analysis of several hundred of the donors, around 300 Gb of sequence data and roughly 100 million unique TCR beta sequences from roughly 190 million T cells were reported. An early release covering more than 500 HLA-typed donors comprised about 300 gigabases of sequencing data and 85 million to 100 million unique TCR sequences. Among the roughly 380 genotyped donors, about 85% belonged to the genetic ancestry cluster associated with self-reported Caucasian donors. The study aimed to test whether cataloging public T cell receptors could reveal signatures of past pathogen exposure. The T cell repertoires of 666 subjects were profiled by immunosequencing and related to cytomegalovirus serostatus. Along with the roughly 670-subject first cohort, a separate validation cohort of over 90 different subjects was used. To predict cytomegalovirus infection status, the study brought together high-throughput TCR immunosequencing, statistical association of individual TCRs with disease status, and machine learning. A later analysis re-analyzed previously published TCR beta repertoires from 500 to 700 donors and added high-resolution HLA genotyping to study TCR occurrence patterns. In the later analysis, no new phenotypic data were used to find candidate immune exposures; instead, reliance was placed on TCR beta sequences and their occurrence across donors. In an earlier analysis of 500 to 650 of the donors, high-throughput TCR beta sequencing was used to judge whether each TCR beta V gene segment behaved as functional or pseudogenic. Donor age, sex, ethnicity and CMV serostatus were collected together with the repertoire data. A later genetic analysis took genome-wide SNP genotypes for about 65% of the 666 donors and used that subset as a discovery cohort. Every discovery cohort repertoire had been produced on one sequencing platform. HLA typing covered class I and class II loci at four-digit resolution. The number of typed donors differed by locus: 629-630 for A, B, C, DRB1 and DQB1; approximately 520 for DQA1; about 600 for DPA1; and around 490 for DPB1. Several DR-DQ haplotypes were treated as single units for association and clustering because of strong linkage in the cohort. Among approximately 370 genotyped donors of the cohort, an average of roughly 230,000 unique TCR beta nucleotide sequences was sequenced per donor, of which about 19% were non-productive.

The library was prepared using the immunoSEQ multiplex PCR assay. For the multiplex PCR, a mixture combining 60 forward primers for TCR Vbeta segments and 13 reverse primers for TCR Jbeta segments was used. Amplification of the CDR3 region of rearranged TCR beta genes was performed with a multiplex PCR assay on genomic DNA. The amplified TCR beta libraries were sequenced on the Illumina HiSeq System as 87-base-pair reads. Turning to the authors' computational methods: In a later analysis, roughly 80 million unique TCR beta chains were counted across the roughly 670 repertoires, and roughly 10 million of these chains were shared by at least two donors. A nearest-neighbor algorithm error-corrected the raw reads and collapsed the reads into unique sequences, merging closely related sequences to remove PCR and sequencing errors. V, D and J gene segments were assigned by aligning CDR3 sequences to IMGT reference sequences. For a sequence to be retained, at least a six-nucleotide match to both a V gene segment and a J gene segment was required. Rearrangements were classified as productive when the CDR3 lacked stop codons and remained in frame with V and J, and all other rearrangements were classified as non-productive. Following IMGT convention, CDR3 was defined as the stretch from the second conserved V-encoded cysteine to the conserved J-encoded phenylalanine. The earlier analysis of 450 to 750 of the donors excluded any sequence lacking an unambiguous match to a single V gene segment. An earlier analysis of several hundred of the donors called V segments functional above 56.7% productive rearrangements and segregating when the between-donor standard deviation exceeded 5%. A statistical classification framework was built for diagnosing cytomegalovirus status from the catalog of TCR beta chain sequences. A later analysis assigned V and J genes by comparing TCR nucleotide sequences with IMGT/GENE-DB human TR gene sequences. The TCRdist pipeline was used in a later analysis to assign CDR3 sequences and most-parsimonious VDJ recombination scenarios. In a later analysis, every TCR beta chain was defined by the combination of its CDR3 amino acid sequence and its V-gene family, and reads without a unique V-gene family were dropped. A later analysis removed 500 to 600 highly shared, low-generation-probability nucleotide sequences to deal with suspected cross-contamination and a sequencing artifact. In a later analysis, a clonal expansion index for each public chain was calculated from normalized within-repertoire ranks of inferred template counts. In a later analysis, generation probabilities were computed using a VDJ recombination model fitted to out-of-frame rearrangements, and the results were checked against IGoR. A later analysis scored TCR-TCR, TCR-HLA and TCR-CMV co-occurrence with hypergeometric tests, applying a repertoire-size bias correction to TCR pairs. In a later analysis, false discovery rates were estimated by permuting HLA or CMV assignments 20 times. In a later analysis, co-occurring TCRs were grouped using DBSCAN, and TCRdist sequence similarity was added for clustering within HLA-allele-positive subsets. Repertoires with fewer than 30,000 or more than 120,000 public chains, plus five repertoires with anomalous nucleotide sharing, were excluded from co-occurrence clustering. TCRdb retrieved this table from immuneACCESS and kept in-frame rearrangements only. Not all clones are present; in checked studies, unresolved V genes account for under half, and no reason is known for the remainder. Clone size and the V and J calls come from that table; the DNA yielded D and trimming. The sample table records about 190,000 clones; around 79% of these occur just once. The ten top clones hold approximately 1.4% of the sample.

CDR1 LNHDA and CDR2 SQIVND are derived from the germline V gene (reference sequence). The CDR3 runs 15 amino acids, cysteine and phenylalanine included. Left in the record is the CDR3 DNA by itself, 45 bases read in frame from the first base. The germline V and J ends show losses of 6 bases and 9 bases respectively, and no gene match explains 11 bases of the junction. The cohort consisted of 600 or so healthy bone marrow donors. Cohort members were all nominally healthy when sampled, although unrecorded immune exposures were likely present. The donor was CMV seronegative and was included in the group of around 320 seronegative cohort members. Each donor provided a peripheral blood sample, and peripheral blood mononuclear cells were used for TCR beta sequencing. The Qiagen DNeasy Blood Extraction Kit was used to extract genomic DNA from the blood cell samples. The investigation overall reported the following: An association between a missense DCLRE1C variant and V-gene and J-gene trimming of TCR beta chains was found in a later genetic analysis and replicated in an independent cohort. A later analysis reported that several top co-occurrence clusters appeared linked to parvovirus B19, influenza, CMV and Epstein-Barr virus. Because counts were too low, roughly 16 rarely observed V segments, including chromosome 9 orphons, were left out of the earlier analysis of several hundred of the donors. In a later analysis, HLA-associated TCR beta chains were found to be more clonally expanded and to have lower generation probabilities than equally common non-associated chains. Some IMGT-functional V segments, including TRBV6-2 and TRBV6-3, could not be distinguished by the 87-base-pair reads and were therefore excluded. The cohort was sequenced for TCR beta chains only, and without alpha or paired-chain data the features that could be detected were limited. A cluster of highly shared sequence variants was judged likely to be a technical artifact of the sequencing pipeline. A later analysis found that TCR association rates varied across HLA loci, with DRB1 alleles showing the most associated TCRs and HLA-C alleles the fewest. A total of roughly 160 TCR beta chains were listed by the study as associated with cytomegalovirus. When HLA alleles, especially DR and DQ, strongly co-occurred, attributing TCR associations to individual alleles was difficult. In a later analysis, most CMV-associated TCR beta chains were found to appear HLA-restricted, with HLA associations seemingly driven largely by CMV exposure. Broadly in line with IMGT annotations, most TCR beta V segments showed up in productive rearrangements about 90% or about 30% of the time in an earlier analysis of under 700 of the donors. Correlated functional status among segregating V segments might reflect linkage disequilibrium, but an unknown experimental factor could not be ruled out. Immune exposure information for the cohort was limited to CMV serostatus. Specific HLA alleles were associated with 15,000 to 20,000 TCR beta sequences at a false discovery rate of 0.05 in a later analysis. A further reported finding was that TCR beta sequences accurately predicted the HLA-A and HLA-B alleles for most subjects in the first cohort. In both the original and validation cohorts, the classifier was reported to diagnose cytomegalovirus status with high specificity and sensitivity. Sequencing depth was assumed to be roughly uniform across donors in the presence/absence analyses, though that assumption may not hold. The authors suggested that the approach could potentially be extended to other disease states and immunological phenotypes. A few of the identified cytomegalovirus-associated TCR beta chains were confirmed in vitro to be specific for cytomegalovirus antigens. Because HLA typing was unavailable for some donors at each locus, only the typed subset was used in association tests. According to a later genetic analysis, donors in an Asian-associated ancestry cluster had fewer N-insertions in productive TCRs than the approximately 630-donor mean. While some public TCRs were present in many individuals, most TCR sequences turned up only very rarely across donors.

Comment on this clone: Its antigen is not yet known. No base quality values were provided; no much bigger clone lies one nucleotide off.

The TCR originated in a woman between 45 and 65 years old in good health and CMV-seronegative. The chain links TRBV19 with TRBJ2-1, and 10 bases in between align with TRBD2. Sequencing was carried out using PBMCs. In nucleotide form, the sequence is TGTGCCAGTAGCATGAGCAGCGGGGGGGCGTTTGAGCAGTTCTTC. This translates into CASSMSSGGAFEQFF. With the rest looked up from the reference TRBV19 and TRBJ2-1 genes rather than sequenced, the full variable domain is DGGITQSPKYLFRKEGQNVTLSCEQNLNHDAMYWYRQDPGQGLRLIYYSQIVNDFQKGDIAEGYSVSREKKESFPLTVTSAQKNPTAFYLCASSMSSGGAFEQFFGPGTRLTVL.